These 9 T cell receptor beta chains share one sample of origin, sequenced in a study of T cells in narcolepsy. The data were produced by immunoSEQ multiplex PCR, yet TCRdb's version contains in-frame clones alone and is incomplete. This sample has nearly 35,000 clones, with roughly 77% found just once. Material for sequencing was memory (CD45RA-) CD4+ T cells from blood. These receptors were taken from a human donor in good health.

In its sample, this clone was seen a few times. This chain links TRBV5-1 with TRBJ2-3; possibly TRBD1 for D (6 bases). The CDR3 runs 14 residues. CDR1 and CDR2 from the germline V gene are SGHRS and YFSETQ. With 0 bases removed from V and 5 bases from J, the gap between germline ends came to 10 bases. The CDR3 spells CASSLAQGLDTQYF. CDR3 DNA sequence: TGCGCCAGCAGCTTGGCCCAGGGGCTAGATACGCAGTATTTT.

The chain's CDR3 is CASSLYSRGRTSNQPQHF. The CDR3 region has the DNA TGTGCCAGCAGTTTATATTCCAGGGGTCGGACGAGCAATCAGCCCCAGCATTTT. The chain employs TRBV27 and TRBJ1-5, with D tentatively TRBD1 (6 bases). This CDR3 region has 18 residues. CDR1 is MNHEY, CDR2 SMNVEV, per germline (reference sequence). The germline V and J ends were trimmed by 1 base and 1 base, with 17 bases remaining between them.

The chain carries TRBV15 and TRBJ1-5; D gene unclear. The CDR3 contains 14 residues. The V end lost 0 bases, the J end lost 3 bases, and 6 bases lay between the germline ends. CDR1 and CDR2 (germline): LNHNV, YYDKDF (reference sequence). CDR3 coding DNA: TGTGCCACCAGCAGAGACAGGCACAATCAGCCCCAGCATTTT. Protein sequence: CATSRDRHNQPQHF.

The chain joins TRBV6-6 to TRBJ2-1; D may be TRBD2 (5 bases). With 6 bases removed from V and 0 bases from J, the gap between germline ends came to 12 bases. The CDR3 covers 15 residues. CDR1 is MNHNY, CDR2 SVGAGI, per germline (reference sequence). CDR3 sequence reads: CASSDSASSYNEQFF. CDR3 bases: TGTGCCAGCAGCGATAGCGCTAGCTCCTACAATGAGCAGTTCTTC.

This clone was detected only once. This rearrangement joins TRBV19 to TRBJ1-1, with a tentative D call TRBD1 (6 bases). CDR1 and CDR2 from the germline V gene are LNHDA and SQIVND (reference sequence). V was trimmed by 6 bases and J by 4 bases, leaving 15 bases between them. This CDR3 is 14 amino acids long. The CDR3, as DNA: TGTGCCAGTAGCGGACAGCCTCGATCCACTGAAGCTTTCTTT. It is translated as CASSGQPRSTEAFF.

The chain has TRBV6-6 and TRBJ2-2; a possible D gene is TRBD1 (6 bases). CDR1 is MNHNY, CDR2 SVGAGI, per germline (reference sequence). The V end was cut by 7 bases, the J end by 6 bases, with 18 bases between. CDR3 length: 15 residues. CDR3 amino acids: CASTPTGTFAGELFF. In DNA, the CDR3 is TGTGCCAGCACCCCCACCGGGACATTCGCCGGGGAGCTGTTTTTT.

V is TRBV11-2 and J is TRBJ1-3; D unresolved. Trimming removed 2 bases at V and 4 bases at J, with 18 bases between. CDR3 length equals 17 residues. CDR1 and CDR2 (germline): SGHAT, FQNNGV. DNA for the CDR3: TGTGCCAGCAGCTTACTTCACGTTTCAACTCTCGGAAACACCATATATTTT. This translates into CASSLLHVSTLGNTIYF.

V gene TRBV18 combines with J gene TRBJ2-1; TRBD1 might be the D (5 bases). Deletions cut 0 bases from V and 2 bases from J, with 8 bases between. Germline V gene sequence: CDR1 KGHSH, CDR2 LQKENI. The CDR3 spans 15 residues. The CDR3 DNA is TGTGCCAGCTCACCACCCACCAGGGCCTACAATGAGCAGTTCTTC. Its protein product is CASSPPTRAYNEQFF.

The CDR3 sequence: CAWSRAGTEAFF. The CDR3 DNA reads TGTGCCTGGAGCCGGGCGGGGACTGAAGCTTTCTTT. The chain uses TRBV30 and TRBJ1-1, with unresolved D. With 3 bases removed from V and 5 bases from J, the gap between germline ends came to 10 bases. Germline lookup yields CDR1 GTSNPN and CDR2 SVGIG (reference sequence). CDR3 length: 12 residues.